This T cell receptor beta chain came from a study of T cell repertoires in cytomegalovirus infection. A single record per CDR3 protein comes from TCRdb applying MiXCR to the reads. The table lists about 770,000 distinct CDR3 sequences, roughly 28% of them singletons, with roughly 13% in the top ten. This clonotype has more than one count but fewer than ten. Its antigen is currently unknown. The clonotype comes from a human donor in good health (CMV status not recorded). Some clones in this sample may be carry-over from other donors' samples. Sequencing was performed on cultured CD8+ T cells from PBMCs, taken from culture after CMV antigen stimulation.

The CDR3 is CASSFYLGMNTEAFF. The CDR3 region has the DNA TGTGCCAGCAGTTTTTATCTGGGGATGAACACTGAAGCTTTCTTT. The rearrangement uses TRBV12-3 or TRBV12-4 and TRBJ1-1, with D unresolved. V was cut by 3 bases and J by 0 bases, with 11 bases left in between. The CDR3 has 15 residues.